A single sample gave rise to the 26 T cell receptor beta chains below, sequenced in a study of blood T cell repertoires in COVID-19. TCRdb's table, derived via immunoSEQ multiplex PCR, lists solely in-frame clones and lacks some. The table includes 210,000 or so clones, 75% to 85% detected once. Sequenced sample: PBMCs or T cells enriched from blood (not recorded which). All receptors derive from a young man with acute COVID-19.

V gene TRBV7-2 combines with J gene TRBJ1-5, with TRBD1 identical over 7 bases. The CDR3 contains 18 residues. V lost 5 bases, J lost 0 bases, and 13 bases stayed unmatched. Looked up from germline, CDR1 is SGHTA and CDR2 is FQGNSA. CDR3 in DNA: TGTGCCAGCAGCCAAAGGGTTCTGACAGGGAATAGCAATCAGCCCCAGCATTTT. Protein sequence: CASSQRVLTGNSNQPQHF.

The chain has TRBV16 and TRBJ2-5; 7 positions match TRBD1. Trimming cost V 4 bases and J 5 bases; bases outside gene matches: 7. The germline gives CDR1 KGHSY, CDR2 FQNENV. The CDR3 contains 14 residues. DNA for the CDR3: TGTGCCAGCAGCCGAGCAACAGGGGTCGAGACCCAGTACTTC. Amino acids: CASSRATGVETQYF.

The chain employs TRBV7-3 and TRBJ1-2, with D maybe TRBD1 (6 bases). This CDR3 has 15 residues. Germline CDR1 SGHTA, CDR2 FQGTGA. The V and J ends lost 5 bases and 2 bases respectively, with 15 bases between them. DNA for the CDR3: TGTGCCAGCAGCCCGACCGGACAGACCAACTATGGCTACACCTTC. Encoded protein: CASSPTGQTNYGYTF.

The chain couples TRBV27 to TRBJ2-7, with TRBD1 as a possible D gene (5 bases). The CDR3 extends over 12 amino acids. Deletions cut 3 bases from V and 3 bases from J, with 6 bases between. Germline V gene sequence: CDR1 MNHEY, CDR2 SMNVEV (reference sequence). CDR3 DNA: TGTGCCAGCAGTTTTAGGGGCTACGAGCAGTACTTC. It specifies CASSFRGYEQYF.

The chain recombines TRBV10-1 with TRBJ1-1; 9 nucleotides match TRBD1. After removal of 6 bases from V and 4 bases from J, the junction contained 3 bases not matched to a gene. Germline loops: CDR1 WNHNN, CDR2 SYGVQD (reference sequence). The CDR3 is 13 residues long. In DNA form, the CDR3 reads TGCGCCAGCAGCGAGACAGGGGGCACTGAAGCTTTCTTT. This translates into CASSETGGTEAFF.

The chain combines TRBV6-5 with TRBJ2-7; 7 bases map to TRBD1. CDR3 size: 14 residues. The germline V gene encodes CDR1 MNHEY and CDR2 SVGAGI. V trimming: 5 bases; J trimming: 6 bases; junction bases outside the gene matches: 10. The CDR3 bases are TGTGCCAGCAGTCGCACAGGGGCGATCGGCGAGCAGTACTTC. Translated: CASSRTGAIGEQYF.

The chain is built from TRBV10-2 and TRBJ1-1, with D maybe TRBD1 (5 bases). Germline CDR1 and CDR2: WSHSY and SAAADI. There are 16 residues in the CDR3. The V end was cut by 8 bases, the J end by 2 bases, with 21 bases between. CDR3: CASRPGSGGFNTEAFF. CDR3 in DNA: TGCGCCAGCCGCCCGGGGTCGGGGGGGTTTAACACTGAAGCTTTCTTT.

This clone has only one observation. The chain carries TRBV2 and TRBJ1-2; D is unclear. The CDR3 consists of 13 residues. The V and J ends lost 1 base and 5 bases respectively, with 8 bases between them. CDR1 is SNHLY and CDR2 is FYNNEI in the germline V gene. CDR3 region: CASSEVAEYGYTF. For the CDR3, the DNA is TGTGCCAGCAGTGAAGTAGCGGAATATGGCTACACCTTC.

This clone was seen once. V and J are TRBV6-2 or TRBV6-3 and TRBJ2-7, with 7 nucleotides matching TRBD1. V was pared by 6 bases and J by 5 bases, with 10 bases of the junction left unmatched. The germline gives CDR1 MNHEY, CDR2 SVGEGT. The CDR3 is 14 amino acids. CDR3 nucleotides: TGTGCCAGCAGCCTTGACAGGGTTCGCCACGAGCAGTACTTC. It encodes CASSLDRVRHEQYF.

The J gene is TRBJ2-3, the V gene TRBV9; D unresolved. The germline V and J ends were trimmed by 4 bases and 0 bases, with 9 bases remaining between them. The CDR3 runs 14 residues. Germline values: CDR1 SGDLS, CDR2 YYNGEE. CDR3 sequence reads: CASSTRLSTDTQYF. CDR3 coding DNA: TGTGCCAGCAGCACCCGACTCAGCACAGATACGCAGTATTTT.

The V gene is TRBV28, the J gene TRBJ1-2, with 10 bases lining up with TRBD1. This CDR3 contains 15 residues. Losses at the gene ends were 5 bases for V and 5 bases for J; bases not matched to a gene: 8. Germline CDR1 and CDR2: MDHEN and SYDVKM. CDR3 in amino acids: CASSPTGGKWYGYTF. CDR3 in DNA: TGTGCCAGCAGTCCGACAGGGGGCAAGTGGTATGGCTACACCTTC.

The chain uses TRBV6-4 and TRBJ1-2; TRBD1 agrees at 7 bases. J lost 2 bases, V lost 5 bases, and 11 bases had no gene match. The germline V gene encodes CDR1 MRHNA and CDR2 SNTAGT. The CDR3 length is 16 residues. The CDR3 DNA reads as TGTGCCAGCAGTCCCCAACTGGGGACAGTGAACTATGGCTACACCTTC. Its translation: CASSPQLGTVNYGYTF.

The chain recombines TRBV19 with TRBJ1-1; D possibly corresponds to TRBD1 (6 bases). Germline CDR1 and CDR2: LNHDA and SQIVND (reference sequence). Trimming removed 10 bases at V and 8 bases at J, with 14 bases between. The CDR3 runs to 11 residues. CDR3 DNA: TGTGCCATCAGGCTACAGGGAGAAGCTTTCTTT. It yields the protein CAIRLQGEAFF.

The rearrangement joins TRBV5-1 to TRBJ2-2; possible D gene TRBD1, 5 bases. V was shortened by 0 bases and J by 3 bases, with 9 bases between the two germline ends. This CDR3 is 15 amino acids long. CDR1 and CDR2 (germline): SGHRS, YFSETQ. Here the CDR3 reads CASSLADKDTGELFF. CDR3 bases: TGCGCCAGCAGCTTGGCGGACAAGGACACCGGGGAGCTGTTTTTT.

The chain employs TRBV2 and TRBJ1-6; 8 bases align to TRBD1. Trimming at V came to 6 bases and at J to 8 bases, leaving 9 bases not matched to a gene. CDR3 length: 15 residues. The V gene's germline CDR1 is SNHLY and CDR2 FYNNEI. CDR3 DNA sequence: TGTGCCAGCAGAGTACAGGGGGTGGTGTATTCACCCCTCCACTTT. This encodes CASRVQGVVYSPLHF.

The gene calls are TRBV3-1 (or the pseudogene TRBV3-2) and TRBJ1-3, with 7 bases identical to TRBD1. The CDR3 sequence is 16 residues long. Germline CDR1 is LGHDT and CDR2 is YNNKEL (reference sequence). Trimming at V came to 8 bases and at J to 2 bases, leaving 12 bases not matched to a gene. As DNA, the CDR3 is TGTGCCAGCCAGGGGGGAGGACCTGGGCCTGGAAACACCATATATTTT. This translates into CASQGGGPGPGNTIYF.

The chain combines TRBV30 with TRBJ1-4; a weak D match, TRBD1 (6 bases). CDR3 length: 13 residues. CDR1 and CDR2 (germline): GTSNPN, SVGIG (reference sequence). Trimming stripped 0 bases from V and 7 bases from J, with 9 bases between. The CDR3 DNA reads as TGTGCCTGGAGTGTACAGGGCGTTGAAAAACTGTTTTTT. This gives the protein CAWSVQGVEKLFF.

The chain combines TRBV28 with TRBJ1-2; D is uncertain. The ends were cut back, 6 bases at V and 2 bases at J, with 10 bases in the middle. The CDR3 sequence is 13 residues long. CDR1 and CDR2 (germline): MDHEN, SYDVKM. CDR3 in DNA: TGTGCCAGCAGCCTAGGAAGAAACTATGGCTACACCTTC. Translation: CASSLGRNYGYTF.

The chain uses TRBV4-1 and TRBJ1-4; 11 nucleotides agree with TRBD1. CDR1 MGHRA and CDR2 YSYEKL come from the germline V gene. V shed 4 bases and J 7 bases; nucleotides not matched to a gene: 5. This CDR3 contains 15 residues. The CDR3, as DNA: TGCGCCAGCAGCCCCTGGACAGGGGGCGTTGAAAAACTGTTTTTT. It encodes CASSPWTGGVEKLFF.

This clone was counted a single time. The chain has TRBV6-5 and TRBJ2-1; 10 positions agree with TRBD1. The CDR3 is made up of 15 amino acids. Germline V gives CDR1 MNHEY, CDR2 SVGAGI. The V gene end was trimmed by 7 bases and the J gene end by 10 bases; junction bases not matched to a gene: 13. The CDR3 protein is CASTNQGTGVGEQFF. Here the CDR3 DNA reads TGTGCCAGCACCAACCAGGGGACAGGGGTTGGCGAGCAGTTCTTC.

The J gene is TRBJ1-1, the V gene TRBV7-9; D may be TRBD1 (5 bases). CDR1 is SEHNR and CDR2 is FQNEAQ in the germline V gene (reference sequence). V gave up 5 bases and J gave up 1 base, with 11 bases separating them. The CDR3 is 14 residues long. DNA for the CDR3: TGTGCCAGCAGCGCAGGACACCAGAACACTGAAGCTTTCTTT. Translated, it gives CASSAGHQNTEAFF.

The chain recombines TRBV5-4 with TRBJ2-3; D is perhaps TRBD2 (6 bases). The V gene lost 4 bases and the J gene lost 5 bases, with 14 bases spanning the gap. Germline CDR1 reads SGHNT; CDR2 reads YYREEE (reference sequence). The CDR3 runs to 14 residues. CDR3 sequence: CASSRETTLDTQYF. DNA of the CDR3: TGTGCCAGCAGCCGGGAGACAACGCTAGATACGCAGTATTTT. Drawing the rest from reference TRBV5-4 and TRBJ2-3, the complete variable domain is ETGVTQSPTHLIKTRGQQVTLRCSSQSGHNTVSWYQQALGQGPQFIFQYYREEENGRGNFPPRFSGLQFPNYSSELNVNALELDDSALYLCASSRETTLDTQYFGPGTRLTVL.

The table lists this clone with a count of one. The V gene is TRBV5-6, the J gene TRBJ2-1, with 9 nucleotides matching TRBD2. This CDR3 contains 14 residues. The V segment lost 6 bases and the J segment 4 bases; nucleotides outside the gene matches: 5. The germline gives CDR1 SGHDT, CDR2 YYEEEE. The CDR3 sequence: CASIYSGGYNEQFF. In DNA, the CDR3 is TGTGCCAGCATTTACAGCGGGGGGTACAATGAGCAGTTCTTC.

This clone is a singleton in its sample. This CDR3 reads CASSINWDGGRNTIYF. CDR3 nucleotide sequence: TGTGCCAGTAGTATCAATTGGGACGGAGGGAGAAACACCATATATTTT. The V gene is TRBV19, the J gene TRBJ1-3, with D maybe TRBD1 (5 bases). V was shortened by 3 bases and J by 5 bases, with 17 bases between the two germline ends. In germline, CDR1 is LNHDA, CDR2 SQIVND (reference sequence). The CDR3 has 16 amino acids.

The gene calls are TRBV13 and TRBJ2-7, with 15 positions matching TRBD2. This CDR3 has 17 residues. From germline, CDR1 is PRHDT and CDR2 FYEKMQ (reference sequence). The trim removed 2 bases at V and 1 base at J, leaving 3 bases unmatched. CDR3 DNA sequence: TGTGCCAGCAGCTTATTGGGACTAGCGGGGGGTTCCTACGAGCAGTACTTC. Translated: CASSLLGLAGGSYEQYF.

This clone was seen only once. The chain links TRBV2 to TRBJ1-5, with 10 bases lining up with TRBD1. The ends lost 3 bases at V and 4 bases at J; junction bases unmatched: 9. Germline CDR1 and CDR2: SNHLY and FYNNEI. The CDR3 runs 17 residues. The CDR3 protein is CASSEGQGLVRNQPQHF. The DNA for the CDR3 is TGTGCCAGCAGTGAGGGACAGGGGTTGGTTAGGAATCAGCCCCAGCATTTT.